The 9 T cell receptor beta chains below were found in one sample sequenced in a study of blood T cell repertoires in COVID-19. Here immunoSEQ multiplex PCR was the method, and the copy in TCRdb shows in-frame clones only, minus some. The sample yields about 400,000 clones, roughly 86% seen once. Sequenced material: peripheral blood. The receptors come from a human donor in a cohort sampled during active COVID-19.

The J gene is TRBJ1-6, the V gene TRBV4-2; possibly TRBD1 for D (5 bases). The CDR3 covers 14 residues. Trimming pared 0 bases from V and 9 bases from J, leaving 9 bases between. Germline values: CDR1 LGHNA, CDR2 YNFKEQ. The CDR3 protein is CASSQDVGGSPLHF. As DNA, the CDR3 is TGTGCCAGCAGCCAAGATGTCGGGGGTTCACCCCTCCACTTT.

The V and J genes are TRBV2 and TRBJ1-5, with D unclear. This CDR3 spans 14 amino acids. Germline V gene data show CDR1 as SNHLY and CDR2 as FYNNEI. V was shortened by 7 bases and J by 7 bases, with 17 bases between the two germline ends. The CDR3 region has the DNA TGTGCCAGCACGATCACGACCACGGGGCAGCCCCAGCATTTT. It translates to CASTITTTGQPQHF.

DNA of the CDR3: TGTGCCTGGAGTTCGCTGGCGGTGGATGGCTACACCTTC. Translating gives CAWSSLAVDGYTF. This chain connects TRBV30 to TRBJ1-2, with unresolved D. The germline V and J ends were trimmed by 2 bases and 6 bases, with 13 bases remaining between them. There are 13 residues in the CDR3. The germline CDR1 and CDR2 sequences are GTSNPN and SVGIG (reference sequence).

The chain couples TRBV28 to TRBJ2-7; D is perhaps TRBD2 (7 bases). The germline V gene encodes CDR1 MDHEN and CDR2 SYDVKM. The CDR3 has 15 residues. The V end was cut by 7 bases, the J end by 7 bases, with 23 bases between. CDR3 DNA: TGTGCCAGCACCGAGGGGGGGACCCGAGAAGGGGAGCAGTACTTC. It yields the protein CASTEGGTREGEQYF.

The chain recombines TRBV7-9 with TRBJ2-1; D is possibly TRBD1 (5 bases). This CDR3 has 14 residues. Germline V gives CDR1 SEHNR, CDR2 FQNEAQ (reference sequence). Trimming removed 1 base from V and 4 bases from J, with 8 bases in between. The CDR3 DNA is TGTGCCAGCAGCTTAGTGACAGAGTACAATGAGCAGTTCTTC. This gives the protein CASSLVTEYNEQFF.

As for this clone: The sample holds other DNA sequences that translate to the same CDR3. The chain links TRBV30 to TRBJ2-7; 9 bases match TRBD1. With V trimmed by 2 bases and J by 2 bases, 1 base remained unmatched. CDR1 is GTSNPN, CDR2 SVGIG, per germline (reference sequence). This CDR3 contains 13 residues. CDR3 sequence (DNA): TGTGCCTGGAGTCGGGACAGGGCCTACGAGCAGTACTTC. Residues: CAWSRDRAYEQYF.

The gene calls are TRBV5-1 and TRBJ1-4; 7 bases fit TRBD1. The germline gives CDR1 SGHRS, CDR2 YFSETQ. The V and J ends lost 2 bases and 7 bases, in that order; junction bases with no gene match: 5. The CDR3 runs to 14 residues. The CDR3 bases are TGCGCCAGCAGCTTTGAGGGGGCGCGTGAAAAACTGTTTTTT. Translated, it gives CASSFEGAREKLFF.

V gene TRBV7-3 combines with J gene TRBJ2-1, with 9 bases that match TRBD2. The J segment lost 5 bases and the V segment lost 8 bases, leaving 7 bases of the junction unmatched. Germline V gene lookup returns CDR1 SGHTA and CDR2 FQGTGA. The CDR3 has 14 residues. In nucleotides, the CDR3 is TGTGCCAGCTCCCGACTAGCGGTGGACAATGAGCAGTTCTTC. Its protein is CASSRLAVDNEQFF.

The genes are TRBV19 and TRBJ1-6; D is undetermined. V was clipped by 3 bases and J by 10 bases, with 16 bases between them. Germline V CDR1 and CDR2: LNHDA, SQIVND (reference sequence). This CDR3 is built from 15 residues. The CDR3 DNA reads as TGTGCCAGTAGTATTGGGCAGGATGGAGGCTCACCCCTCCACTTT. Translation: CASSIGQDGGSPLHF.